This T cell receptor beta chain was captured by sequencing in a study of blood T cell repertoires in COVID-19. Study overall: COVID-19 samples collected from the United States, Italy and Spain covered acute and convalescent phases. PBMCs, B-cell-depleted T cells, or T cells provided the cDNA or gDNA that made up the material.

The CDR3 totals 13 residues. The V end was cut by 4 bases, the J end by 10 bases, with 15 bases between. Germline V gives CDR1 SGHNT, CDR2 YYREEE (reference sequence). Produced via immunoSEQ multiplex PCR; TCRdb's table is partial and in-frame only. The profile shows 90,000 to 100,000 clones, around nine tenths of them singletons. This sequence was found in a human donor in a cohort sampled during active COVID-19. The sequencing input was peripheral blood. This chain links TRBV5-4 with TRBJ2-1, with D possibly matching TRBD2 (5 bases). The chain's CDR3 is CASSPPLDSEQFF. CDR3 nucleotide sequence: TGTGCCAGCAGCCCACCTCTGGACTCCGAGCAGTTCTTC.